These 14 T cell receptor beta chains were all obtained from the same sample, sequenced in a study of T cells in Graves' hyperthyroidism and ophthalmopathy. Researchers took RNA transcripts and amplified the TCR beta CDR3 regions from them. HTBI primers drove first-round RT-PCR of the TCR CDR3. Each CDR3 protein gets one entry after TCRdb re-called the multiplex PCR reads with MiXCR. The table shows some 800,000 distinct CDR3 sequences, with 38% occurring only once. Sequencing was done on a sample of blood. The receptors shown here come from a man younger than 35 with Graves' hyperthyroidism.

Concerning this clonotype: Sequence at one end of the junction differs from germline and may be a read error. The chain combines TRBV7-9 with TRBJ1-5; maybe TRBD1 (5 bases). CDR3 size: 15 residues. Germline CDR1 reads SEHNR; CDR2 reads FQNEAQ (reference sequence). The CDR3 region is CAGSFGTLSNQPQHF. Written as DNA, the CDR3 is TGTGCCGGCAGCTTTGGGACCTTGAGCAATCAGCCCCAGCATTTT.

This clonotype occurred a few times. The chain recombines TRBV11-1 with TRBJ1-1; D not resolved. V was shortened by 5 bases and J by 5 bases, with 12 bases between the two germline ends. The CDR3 runs 13 residues. Germline values: CDR1 SGHAT, CDR2 FQDESV (reference sequence). CDR3 amino acids: CASSRASITEAFF. CDR3 in DNA: TGTGCCAGCAGCCGGGCAAGTATAACTGAAGCTTTCTTT.

The chain combines TRBV14 with TRBJ2-2; no definite D call. Trimming took 1 base from V and 6 from J, leaving 9 bases between them. This CDR3 region has 14 residues. CDR1 and CDR2 from the germline V gene are SGHDN and FVKESK. The CDR3 sequence is CASSQVLAAGELFF. The CDR3 DNA is TGTGCCAGCAGCCAAGTGCTGGCCGCCGGGGAGCTGTTTTTT.

V usage is TRBV7-9 and J usage is TRBJ2-2; D possibly uses TRBD1 or TRBD2 (5 bases each). This CDR3 has 15 amino acids. Germline CDR1 reads SEHNR; CDR2 reads FQNEAQ (reference sequence). V shed 4 bases and J shed 7 bases, with 16 bases lying between them. The CDR3 loop reads CASSSIEGQGGELFF. The CDR3 DNA reads as TGTGCCAGCAGCTCCATTGAGGGGCAAGGCGGGGAGCTGTTTTTT.

This clonotype was seen ten or more times. The V and J genes are TRBV2 and TRBJ1-2; D might be TRBD1 (6 bases). Looked up from germline, CDR1 is SNHLY and CDR2 is FYNNEI. The V gene lost 5 bases and the J gene lost 5 bases, with 21 bases spanning the gap. The CDR3 covers 16 residues. DNA of the CDR3: TGTGCCAGCAGTCTCCTCCGGGACACAAATCGATATGGCTACACCTTC. Translated: CASSLLRDTNRYGYTF.

The sample holds many counts of this clonotype. The chain uses TRBV29-1 and TRBJ1-4; D gene uncertain. CDR1 SQVTM and CDR2 ANQGSEA come from the germline V gene. Trimming pared 4 bases from V and 8 bases from J, leaving 8 bases between. The CDR3 loop spans 11 amino acids. The CDR3 reads CSVALGEKLFF. The CDR3 region has the DNA TGCAGCGTTGCTTTGGGGGAAAAACTGTTTTTT. The variable domain in full, completed from reference TRBV29-1 and TRBJ1-4, reads SAVISQKPSRDICQRGTSLTIQCQVDSQVTMMFWYRQQPGQSLTLIATANQGSEATYESGFVIDKFPISRPNLTFSTLTVSNMSPEDSSIYLCSVALGEKLFFGSGTQLSVL.

This clonotype has only one observation. V gene TRBV9 combines with J gene TRBJ1-2; 8 positions agree with TRBD1. The CDR3 consists of 15 residues. The germline V gene has CDR1 SGDLS and CDR2 YYNGEE. The ends lost 5 bases at V and 0 bases at J; junction bases unmatched: 6. CDR3 amino acids: CASSASTGANYGYTF. The CDR3 DNA reads TGTGCCAGCAGTGCGTCGACAGGGGCTAACTATGGCTACACCTTC.

The chain couples TRBV4-1 to TRBJ2-5; no clear D gene. This CDR3 comprises 12 residues. Germline V gene sequence: CDR1 MGHRA, CDR2 YSYEKL. Trimming left V 3 bases short and J 5 bases short, with 7 bases between. The CDR3 loop reads CASSQLDETQYF. The DNA for the CDR3 is TGCGCCAGCAGCCAGCTAGATGAGACCCAGTACTTC.

In regard to this clonotype: This sequence may be a read error, since a much larger clone differs from it by one base. The chain is built from TRBV24-1 and TRBJ2-2; D perhaps matches TRBD2 (5 bases). Trimming removed 2 bases from V and 6 bases from J, with 15 bases in between. CDR3 length equals 16 residues. Looked up from germline, CDR1 is KGHDR and CDR2 is SFDVKD. In DNA form, the CDR3 reads TGTGCCACCAGTGATTGGCCCTCGGGAACAGCCGGGGAGCTGTTTTTT. Protein sequence: CATSDWPSGTAGELFF.

This clonotype was detected ten times or more. The CDR3 is CASSVDGGTYEQYF. The CDR3 region has the DNA TGTGCCAGCAGCGTAGACGGGGGGACCTACGAGCAGTACTTC. This chain links TRBV9 with TRBJ2-7; 7 bases are shared with TRBD2. The CDR3 consists of 14 residues. Germline loops: CDR1 SGDLS, CDR2 YYNGEE. V lost 0 bases and J lost 2; bases outside the gene matches: 2. Variable domain in full (rest from reference TRBV9 and TRBJ2-7): DSGVTQTPKHLITATGQRVTLRCSPRSGDLSVYWYQQSLDQGLQFLIQYYNGEERAKGNILERFSAQQFPDLHSELNLSSLELGDSALYFCASSVDGGTYEQYFGPGTRLTVT.

The gene calls are TRBV2 and TRBJ2-7; D gene unclear. V dropped 2 bases and J dropped 2 bases, with 10 bases sitting between them. Germline assignment: CDR1 SNHLY and CDR2 FYNNEI. This CDR3 has 14 amino acids. CDR3 protein: CASSENGYPYEQYF. The CDR3 nucleotides read TGTGCCAGCAGTGAAAACGGCTATCCCTACGAGCAGTACTTC.

This clonotype was picked up many times. The chain combines TRBV7-8 with TRBJ1-1; D uncertain. The V end lost 5 bases, the J end lost 6 bases, and 16 bases lay between the germline ends. The CDR3 consists of 14 residues. The germline gives CDR1 SGHVS, CDR2 FQNEAQ. The CDR3: CASSKARSYPEAFF. In DNA, the CDR3 is TGTGCCAGCAGCAAAGCACGCTCTTACCCTGAAGCTTTCTTT. The variable domain in full, completed from reference TRBV7-8 and TRBJ1-1, reads GAGVSQSPRYKVAKRGQDVALRCDPISGHVSLFWYQQALGQGPEFLTYFQNEAQLDKSGLPSDRFFAERPEGSVSTLKIQRTQQEDSAVYLCASSKARSYPEAFFGQGTRLTVV.

V and J are TRBV6-1 and TRBJ2-5; D perhaps matches TRBD1 (5 bases). Between the trimmed V and J ends, which lost 5 bases and 5 bases, there was a span of 9 bases. From germline, CDR1 is MNHNS and CDR2 SASEGT. The CDR3 loop spans 12 amino acids. The CDR3 DNA reads as TGTGCCAGCAGTACAGGCTGGGAGACCCAGTACTTC. This encodes CASSTGWETQYF.

The V call is TRBV3-1, the J call TRBJ1-2, with D possibly being TRBD1 (5 bases). The CDR3 length is 13 residues. Germline assignment: CDR1 LGHDT and CDR2 YNNKEL (reference sequence). V was pared by 10 bases and J by 5 bases, with 17 bases between. CDR3 residues: CATRSRTPYGYTF. The CDR3 nucleotides are TGTGCCACCCGCAGTCGGACACCGTATGGCTACACCTTC. The whole variable domain, filled in from reference TRBV3-1 and TRBJ1-2, reads DTAVSQTPKYLVTQMGNDKSIKCEQNLGHDTMYWYKQDSKKFLKIMFSYNNKELIINETVPNRFSPKSPDKAHLNLHINSLELGDSAVYFCATRSRTPYGYTFGSGTRLTVV.